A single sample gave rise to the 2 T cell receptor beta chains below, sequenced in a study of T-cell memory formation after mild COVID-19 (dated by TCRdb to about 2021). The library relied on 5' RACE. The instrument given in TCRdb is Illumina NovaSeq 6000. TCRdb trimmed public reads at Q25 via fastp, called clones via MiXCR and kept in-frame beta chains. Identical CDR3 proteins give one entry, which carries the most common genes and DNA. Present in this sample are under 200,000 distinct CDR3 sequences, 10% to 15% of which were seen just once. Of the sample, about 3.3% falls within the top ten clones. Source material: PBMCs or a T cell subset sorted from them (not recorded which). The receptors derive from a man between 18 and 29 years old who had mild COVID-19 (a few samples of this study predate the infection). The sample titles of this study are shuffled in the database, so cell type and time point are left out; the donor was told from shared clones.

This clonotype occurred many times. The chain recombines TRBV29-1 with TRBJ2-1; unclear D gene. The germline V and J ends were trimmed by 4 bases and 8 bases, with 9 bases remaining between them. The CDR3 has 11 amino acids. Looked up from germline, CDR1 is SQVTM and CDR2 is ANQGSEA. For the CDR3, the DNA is TGCAGCGTTGGGTTCGACCATGAGCAGTTCTTC. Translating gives CSVGFDHEQFF.

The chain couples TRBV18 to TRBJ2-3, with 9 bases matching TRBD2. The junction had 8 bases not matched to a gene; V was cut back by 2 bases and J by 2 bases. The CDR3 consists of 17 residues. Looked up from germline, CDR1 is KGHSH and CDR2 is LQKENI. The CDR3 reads CASSPTLAGTLTDTQYF. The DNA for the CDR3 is TGTGCCAGCTCACCAACCCTAGCGGGGACCCTCACAGATACGCAGTATTTT. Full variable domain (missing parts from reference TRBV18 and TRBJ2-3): NAGVMQNPRHLVRRRGQEARLRCSPMKGHSHVYWYRQLPEEGLKFMVYLQKENIIDESGMPKERFSAEFPKEGPSILRIQQVVRGDSAAYFCASSPTLAGTLTDTQYFGPGTRLTVL.